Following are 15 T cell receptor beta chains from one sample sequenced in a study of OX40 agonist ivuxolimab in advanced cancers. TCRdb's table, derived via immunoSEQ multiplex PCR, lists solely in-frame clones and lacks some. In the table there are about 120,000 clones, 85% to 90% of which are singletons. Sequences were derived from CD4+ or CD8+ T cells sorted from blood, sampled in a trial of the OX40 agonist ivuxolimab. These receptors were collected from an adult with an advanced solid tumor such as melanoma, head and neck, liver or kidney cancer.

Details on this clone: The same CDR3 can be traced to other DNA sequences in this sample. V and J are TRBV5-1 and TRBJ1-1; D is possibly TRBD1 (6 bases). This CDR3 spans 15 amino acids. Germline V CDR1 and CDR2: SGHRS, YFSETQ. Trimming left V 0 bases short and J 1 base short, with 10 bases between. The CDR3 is CASSLVGGGNTEAFF. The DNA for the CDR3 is TGCGCCAGCAGCTTGGTCGGGGGCGGGAACACTGAAGCTTTCTTT. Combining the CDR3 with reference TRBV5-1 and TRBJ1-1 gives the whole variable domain KAGVTQTPRYLIKTRGQQVTLSCSPISGHRSVSWYQQTPGQGLQFLFEYFSETQRNKGNFPGRFSGRQFSNSRSEMNVSTLELGDSALYLCASSLVGGGNTEAFFGQGTRLTVV.

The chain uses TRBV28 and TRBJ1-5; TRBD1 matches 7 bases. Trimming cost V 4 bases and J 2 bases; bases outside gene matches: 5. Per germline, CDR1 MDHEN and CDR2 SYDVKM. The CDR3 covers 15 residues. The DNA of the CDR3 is TGTGCCAGCAGTTCGACAGGGCTTGGCAATCAGCCCCAGCATTTT. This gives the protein CASSSTGLGNQPQHF.

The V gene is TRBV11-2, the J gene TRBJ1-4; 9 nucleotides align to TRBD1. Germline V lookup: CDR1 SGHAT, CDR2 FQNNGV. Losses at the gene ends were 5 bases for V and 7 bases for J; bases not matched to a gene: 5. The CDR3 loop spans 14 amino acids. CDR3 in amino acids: CASSASTGGEKLFF. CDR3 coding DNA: TGTGCCAGCAGCGCCTCGACAGGGGGTGAAAAACTGTTTTTT.

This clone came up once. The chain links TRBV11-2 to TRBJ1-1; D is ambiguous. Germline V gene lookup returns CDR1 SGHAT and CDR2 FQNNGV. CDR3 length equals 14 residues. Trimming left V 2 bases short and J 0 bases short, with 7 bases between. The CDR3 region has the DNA TGTGCCAGCAGCTTACCGACTATGAACACTGAAGCTTTCTTT. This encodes CASSLPTMNTEAFF. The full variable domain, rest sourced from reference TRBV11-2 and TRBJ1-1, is EAGVAQSPRYKIIEKRQSVAFWCNPISGHATLYWYQQILGQGPKLLIQFQNNGVVDDSQLPKDRFSAERLKGVDSTLKIQPAKLEDSAVYLCASSLPTMNTEAFFGQGTRLTVV.

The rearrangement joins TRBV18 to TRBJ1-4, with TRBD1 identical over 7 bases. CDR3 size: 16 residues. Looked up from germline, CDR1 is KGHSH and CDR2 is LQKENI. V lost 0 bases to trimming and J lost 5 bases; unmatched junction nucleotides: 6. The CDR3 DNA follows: TGTGCCAGCTCACCACCGATGGGACAGATAAATGAAAAACTGTTTTTT. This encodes CASSPPMGQINEKLFF.

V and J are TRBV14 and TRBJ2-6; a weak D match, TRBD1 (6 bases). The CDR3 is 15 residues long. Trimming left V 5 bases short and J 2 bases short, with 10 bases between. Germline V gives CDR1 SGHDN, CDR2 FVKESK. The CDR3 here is CASSFRQAGANVLTF. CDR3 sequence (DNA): TGTGCCAGCAGCTTTCGACAGGCTGGGGCCAACGTCCTGACTTTC.

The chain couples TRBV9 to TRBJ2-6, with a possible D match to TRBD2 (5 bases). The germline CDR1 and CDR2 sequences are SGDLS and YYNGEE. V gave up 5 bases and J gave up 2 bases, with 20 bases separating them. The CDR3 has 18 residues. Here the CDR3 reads CASRGSDPIKPGANVLTF. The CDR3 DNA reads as TGTGCCAGCAGGGGGAGCGACCCTATTAAGCCTGGGGCCAACGTCCTGACTTTC.

In DNA form, the CDR3 reads TGTGCCAGCAGTTACTCATCAGATACGCAGTATTTT. Translated: CASSYSSDTQYF. The chain recombines TRBV6-6 with TRBJ2-3, with no clear D. V lost 0 bases, J lost 4 bases, and 2 bases lay in between. The germline V gene has CDR1 MNHNY and CDR2 SVGAGI (reference sequence). The CDR3 has 12 amino acids.

CDR3 loop: CASSSSGGHLNTEAFF. The CDR3, as DNA: TGTGCCAGCAGCTCAAGTGGGGGGCATCTGAACACTGAAGCTTTCTTT. The V call is TRBV7-3, the J call TRBJ1-1; D might be TRBD1 (6 bases). V was cut by 4 bases and J by 0 bases, with 15 bases left in between. The CDR3 runs to 16 residues. Germline V gene data show CDR1 as SGHTA and CDR2 as FQGTGA.

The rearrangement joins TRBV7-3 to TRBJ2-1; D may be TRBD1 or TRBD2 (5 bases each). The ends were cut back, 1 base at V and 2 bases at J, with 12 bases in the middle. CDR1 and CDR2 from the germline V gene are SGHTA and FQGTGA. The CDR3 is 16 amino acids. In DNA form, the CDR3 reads TGTGCCAGCAGCTTAAGTGGGGGTTTACCCTACAATGAGCAGTTCTTC. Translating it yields CASSLSGGLPYNEQFF.

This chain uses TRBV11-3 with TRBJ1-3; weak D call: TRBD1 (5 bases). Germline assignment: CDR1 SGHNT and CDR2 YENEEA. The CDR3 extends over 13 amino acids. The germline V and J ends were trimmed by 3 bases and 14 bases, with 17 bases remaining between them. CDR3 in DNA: TGTGCCAGCAGCTTCTTCAATGGGACGGCCGTATATTTT. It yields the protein CASSFFNGTAVYF.

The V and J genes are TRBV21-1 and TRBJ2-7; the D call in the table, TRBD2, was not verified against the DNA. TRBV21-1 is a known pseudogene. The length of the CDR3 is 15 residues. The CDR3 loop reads CASSKVVSSSYEQYF. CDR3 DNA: TGTGCCAGCAGCAAAGTCGTGAGTAGCTCCTACGAGCAGTACTTC.

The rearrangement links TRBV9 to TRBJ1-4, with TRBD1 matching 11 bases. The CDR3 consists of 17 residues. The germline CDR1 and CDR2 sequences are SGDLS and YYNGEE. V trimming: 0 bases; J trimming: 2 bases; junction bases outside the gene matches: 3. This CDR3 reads CASSVGTGGRTNEKLFF. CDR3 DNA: TGTGCCAGCAGCGTAGGGACAGGGGGCCGGACTAATGAAAAACTGTTTTTT.

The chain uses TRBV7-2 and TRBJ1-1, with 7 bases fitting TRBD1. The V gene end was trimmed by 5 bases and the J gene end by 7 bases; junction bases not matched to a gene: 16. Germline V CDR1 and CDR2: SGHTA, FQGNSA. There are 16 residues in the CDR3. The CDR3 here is CASSTRDSSPKGEAFF. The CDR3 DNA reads TGTGCCAGCAGCACCCGGGACAGCTCCCCGAAAGGTGAAGCTTTCTTT.

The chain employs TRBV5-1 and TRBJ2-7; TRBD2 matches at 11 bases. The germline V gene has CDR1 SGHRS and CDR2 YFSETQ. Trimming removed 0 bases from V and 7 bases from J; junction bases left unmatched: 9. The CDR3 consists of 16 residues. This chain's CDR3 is CASSLVISGGASEQYF. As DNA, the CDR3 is TGCGCCAGCAGCTTGGTCATTAGCGGGGGGGCCTCGGAGCAGTACTTC.